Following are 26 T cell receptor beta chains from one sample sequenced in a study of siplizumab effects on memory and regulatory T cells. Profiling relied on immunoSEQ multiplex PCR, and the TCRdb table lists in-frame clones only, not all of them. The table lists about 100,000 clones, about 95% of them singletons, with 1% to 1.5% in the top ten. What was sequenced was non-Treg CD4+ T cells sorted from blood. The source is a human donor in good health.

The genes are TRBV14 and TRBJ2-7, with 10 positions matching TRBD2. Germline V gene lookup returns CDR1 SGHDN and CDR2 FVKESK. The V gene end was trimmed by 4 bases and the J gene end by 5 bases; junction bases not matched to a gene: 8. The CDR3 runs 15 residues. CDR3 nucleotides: TGTGCCAGCAGCCCATATGTAGCGGGAGGTAACGAGCAGTACTTC. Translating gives CASSPYVAGGNEQYF.

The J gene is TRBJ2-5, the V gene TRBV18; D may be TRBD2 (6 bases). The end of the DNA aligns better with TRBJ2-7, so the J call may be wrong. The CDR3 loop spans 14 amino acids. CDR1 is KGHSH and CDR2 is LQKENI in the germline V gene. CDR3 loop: CASSPRRDSYEQYF. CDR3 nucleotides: TGTGCCAGCTCACCGAGGCGGGACTCCTACGAGCAGTACTTC.

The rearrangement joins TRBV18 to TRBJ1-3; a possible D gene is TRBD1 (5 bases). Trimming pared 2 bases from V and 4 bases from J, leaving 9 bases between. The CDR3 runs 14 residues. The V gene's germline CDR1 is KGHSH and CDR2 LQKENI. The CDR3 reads CASSPAGRGNTIYF. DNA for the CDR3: TGTGCCAGCTCACCAGCAGGGCGCGGAAACACCATATATTTT. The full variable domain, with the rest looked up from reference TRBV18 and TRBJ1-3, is NAGVMQNPRHLVRRRGQEARLRCSPMKGHSHVYWYRQLPEEGLKFMVYLQKENIIDESGMPKERFSAEFPKEGPSILRIQQVVRGDSAAYFCASSPAGRGNTIYFGEGSWLTVV.

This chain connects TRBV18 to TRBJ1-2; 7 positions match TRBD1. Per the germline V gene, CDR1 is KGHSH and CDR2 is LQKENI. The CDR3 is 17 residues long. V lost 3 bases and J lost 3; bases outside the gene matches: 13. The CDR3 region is CASSPRQGASGHYGYTF. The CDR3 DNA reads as TGTGCCAGCTCACCGAGACAGGGAGCGTCAGGTCACTATGGCTACACCTTC. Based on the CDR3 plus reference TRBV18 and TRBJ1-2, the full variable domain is NAGVMQNPRHLVRRRGQEARLRCSPMKGHSHVYWYRQLPEEGLKFMVYLQKENIIDESGMPKERFSAEFPKEGPSILRIQQVVRGDSAAYFCASSPRQGASGHYGYTFGSGTRLTVV.

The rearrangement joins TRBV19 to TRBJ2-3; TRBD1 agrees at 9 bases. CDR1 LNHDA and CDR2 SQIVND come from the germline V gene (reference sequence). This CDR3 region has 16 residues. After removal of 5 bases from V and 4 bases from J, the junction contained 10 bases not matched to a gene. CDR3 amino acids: CASSSHRGRAPDTQYF. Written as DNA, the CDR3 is TGTGCCAGTAGTTCTCACAGGGGGCGCGCTCCAGATACGCAGTATTTT.

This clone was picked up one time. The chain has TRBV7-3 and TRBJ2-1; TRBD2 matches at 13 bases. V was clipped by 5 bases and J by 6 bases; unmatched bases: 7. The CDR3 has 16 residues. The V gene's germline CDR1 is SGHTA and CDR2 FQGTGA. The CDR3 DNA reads TGTGCCAGCAGCACCTCGGGACTAGCGGGATCCAATGAGCAGTTCTTC. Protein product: CASSTSGLAGSNEQFF.

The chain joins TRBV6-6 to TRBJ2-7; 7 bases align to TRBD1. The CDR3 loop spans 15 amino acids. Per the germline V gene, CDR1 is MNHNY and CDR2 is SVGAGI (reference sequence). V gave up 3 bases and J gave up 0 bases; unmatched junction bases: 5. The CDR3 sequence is CASSYKGDSSYEQYF. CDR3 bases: TGTGCCAGCAGTTATAAGGGGGACAGCTCCTACGAGCAGTACTTC.

The CDR3, as DNA: TGCGCCAGCAGTGAGCGCGGCGAAGCAGATAAAGAGACCCAGTACTTC. This encodes CASSERGEADKETQYF. The chain joins TRBV10-2 to TRBJ2-5; D ambiguous. Per germline, CDR1 WSHSY and CDR2 SAAADI. Trimming removed 2 bases from V and 3 bases from J, with 16 bases in between. The CDR3 sequence is 16 residues long.

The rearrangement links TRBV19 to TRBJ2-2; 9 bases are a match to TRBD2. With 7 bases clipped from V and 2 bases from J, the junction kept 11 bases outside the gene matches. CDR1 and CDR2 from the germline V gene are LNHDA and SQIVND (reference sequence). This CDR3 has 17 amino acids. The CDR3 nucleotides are TGTGCCAGTACCCCCTGGGGCCTAGCGGGAAACACCGGGGAGCTGTTTTTT. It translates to CASTPWGLAGNTGELFF.

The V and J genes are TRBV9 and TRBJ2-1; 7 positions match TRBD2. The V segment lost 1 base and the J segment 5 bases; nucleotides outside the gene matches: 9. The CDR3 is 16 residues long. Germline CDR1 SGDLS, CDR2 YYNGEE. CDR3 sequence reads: CASSVWAGATNNEQFF. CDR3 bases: TGTGCCAGCAGCGTATGGGCGGGAGCGACTAACAATGAGCAGTTCTTC.

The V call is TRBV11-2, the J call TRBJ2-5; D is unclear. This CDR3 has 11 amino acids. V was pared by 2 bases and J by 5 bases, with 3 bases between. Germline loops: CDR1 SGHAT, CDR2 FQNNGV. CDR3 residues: CASSLTETQYF. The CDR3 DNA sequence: TGTGCCAGCAGCTTAACCGAGACCCAGTACTTC.

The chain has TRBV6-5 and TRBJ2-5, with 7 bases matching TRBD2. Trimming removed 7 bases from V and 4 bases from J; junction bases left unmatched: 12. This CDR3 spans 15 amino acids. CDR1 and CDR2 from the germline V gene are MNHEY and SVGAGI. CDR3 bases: TGTGCCAGCAAGGCTAGCGGCGGCGGGACAGAGACCCAGTACTTC. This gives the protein CASKASGGGTETQYF.

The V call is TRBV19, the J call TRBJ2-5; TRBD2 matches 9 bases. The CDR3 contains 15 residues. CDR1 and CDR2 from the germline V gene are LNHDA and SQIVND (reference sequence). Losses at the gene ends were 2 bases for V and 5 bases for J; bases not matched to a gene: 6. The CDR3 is CASSIMGTSRETQYF. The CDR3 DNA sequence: TGTGCCAGTAGTATAATGGGGACTAGCCGGGAGACCCAGTACTTC.

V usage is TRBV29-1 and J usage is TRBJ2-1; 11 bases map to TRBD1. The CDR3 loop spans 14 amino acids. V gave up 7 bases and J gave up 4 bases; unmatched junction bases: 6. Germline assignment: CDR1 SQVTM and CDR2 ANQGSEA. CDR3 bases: TGCAGCGCCGGGCGGGACAGGGGGTACAATGAGCAGTTCTTC. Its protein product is CSAGRDRGYNEQFF.

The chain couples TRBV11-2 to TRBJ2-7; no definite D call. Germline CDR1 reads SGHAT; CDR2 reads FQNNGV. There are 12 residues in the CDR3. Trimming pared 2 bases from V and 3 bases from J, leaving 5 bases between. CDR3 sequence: CASSLSSYEQYF. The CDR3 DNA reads TGTGCCAGCAGCTTAAGTAGCTACGAGCAGTACTTC.

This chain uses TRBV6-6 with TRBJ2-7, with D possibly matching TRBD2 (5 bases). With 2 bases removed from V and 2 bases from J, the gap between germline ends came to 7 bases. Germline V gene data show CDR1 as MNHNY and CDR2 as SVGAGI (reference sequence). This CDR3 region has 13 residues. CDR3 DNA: TGTGCCAGCAGTTACGGGGAGCCCTACGAGCAGTACTTC. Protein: CASSYGEPYEQYF.

CDR3 DNA sequence: TGTGCCAGCAGCCCCAGGAGGGTGGGCTATGGCTACACCTTC. This translates into CASSPRRVGYGYTF. The chain carries TRBV7-9 and TRBJ1-2, with D uncertain. Per the germline V gene, CDR1 is SEHNR and CDR2 is FQNEAQ (reference sequence). The CDR3 runs to 14 residues. V lost 5 bases, J lost 4 bases, and 14 bases lay in between. Complete variable domain (other parts from reference TRBV7-9 and TRBJ1-2): DTGVSQNPRHKITKRGQNVTFRCDPISEHNRLYWYRQTLGQGPEFLTYFQNEAQLEKSRLLSDRFSAERPKGSFSTLEIQRTEQGDSAMYLCASSPRRVGYGYTFGSGTRLTVV.

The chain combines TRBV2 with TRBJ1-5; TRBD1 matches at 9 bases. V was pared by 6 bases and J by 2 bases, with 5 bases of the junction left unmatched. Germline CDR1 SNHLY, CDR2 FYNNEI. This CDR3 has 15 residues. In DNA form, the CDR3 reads TGTGCCAGCAGCCTGGACAGGGGAGGCAATCAGCCCCAGCATTTT. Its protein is CASSLDRGGNQPQHF.

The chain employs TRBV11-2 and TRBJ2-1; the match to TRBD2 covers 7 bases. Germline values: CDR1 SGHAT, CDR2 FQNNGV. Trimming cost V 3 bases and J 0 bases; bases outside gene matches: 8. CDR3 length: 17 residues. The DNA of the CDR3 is TGTGCCAGCAGCTTGCTTGGCGGGAGCAGCTCCTACAATGAGCAGTTCTTC. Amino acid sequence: CASSLLGGSSSYNEQFF.

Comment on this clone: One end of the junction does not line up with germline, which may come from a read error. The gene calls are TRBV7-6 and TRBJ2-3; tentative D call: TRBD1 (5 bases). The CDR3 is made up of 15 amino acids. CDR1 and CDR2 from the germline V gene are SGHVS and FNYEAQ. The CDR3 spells CASSLGLRRADTQYF. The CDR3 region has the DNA TGTGCCAGCAGTTTAGGGCTCCGCAGGGCAGATACGCAGTATTTT.

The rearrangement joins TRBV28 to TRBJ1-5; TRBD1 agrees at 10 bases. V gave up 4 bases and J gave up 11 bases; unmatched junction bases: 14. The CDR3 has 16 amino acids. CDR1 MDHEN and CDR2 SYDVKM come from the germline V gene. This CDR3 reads CASSSSGTGVIGSQHF. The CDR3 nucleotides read TGTGCCAGCAGTTCTTCCGGGACAGGGGTAATCGGGTCCCAGCATTTT.

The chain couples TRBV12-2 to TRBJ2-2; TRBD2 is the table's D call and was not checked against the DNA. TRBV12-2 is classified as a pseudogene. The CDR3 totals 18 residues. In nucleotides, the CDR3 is TGTGCAAGTCGCTCTACCCGGGAGCGAGTAGCGAACACCGGGGAGCTGTTTTTT. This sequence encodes CASRSTRERVANTGELFF.

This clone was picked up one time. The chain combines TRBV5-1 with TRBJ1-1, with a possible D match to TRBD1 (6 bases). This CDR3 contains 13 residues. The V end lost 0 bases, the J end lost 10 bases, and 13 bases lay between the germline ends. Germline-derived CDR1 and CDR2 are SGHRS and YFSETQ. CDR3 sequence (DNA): TGCGCCAGCAGCTTGGCCGGGGGCGACTCAGCTTTCTTT. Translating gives CASSLAGGDSAFF.

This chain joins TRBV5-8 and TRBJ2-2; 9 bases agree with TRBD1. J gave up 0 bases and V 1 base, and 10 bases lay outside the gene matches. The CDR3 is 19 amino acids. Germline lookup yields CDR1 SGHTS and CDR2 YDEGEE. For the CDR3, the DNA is TGTGCCAGCAGCTTGCGTTGGGGACAGGGAACTACGAACACCGGGGAGCTGTTTTTT. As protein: CASSLRWGQGTTNTGELFF.

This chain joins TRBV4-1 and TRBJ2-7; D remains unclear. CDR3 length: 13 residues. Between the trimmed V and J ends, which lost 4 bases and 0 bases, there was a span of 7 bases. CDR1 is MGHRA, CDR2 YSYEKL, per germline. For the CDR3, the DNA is TGCGCCAGCAGCCCCAGGAGCTCCTACGAGCAGTACTTC. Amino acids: CASSPRSSYEQYF.

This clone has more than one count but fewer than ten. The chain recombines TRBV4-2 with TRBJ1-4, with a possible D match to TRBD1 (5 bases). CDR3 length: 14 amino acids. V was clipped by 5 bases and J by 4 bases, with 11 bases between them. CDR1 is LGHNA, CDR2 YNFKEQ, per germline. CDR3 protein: CASSRQPDNEKLFF. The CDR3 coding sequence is TGTGCCAGCAGCAGACAGCCGGATAATGAAAAACTGTTTTTT.